A selection of T cell receptor beta chains follows, all from one sample in a study of shared clonotypes between healthy human individuals. TCRdb's table, derived via immunoSEQ multiplex PCR, lists solely in-frame clones and lacks some. The sample holds millions of clones; approximately 95% are singletons and the top ten take roughly 0.13%. Sequencing input: naive CD4+ T cells sorted from blood. The receptors were gathered from a man aged 18 to 35 in good health. Each CDR3 is given with its conserved first and last residue. Each record gives: V gene, CDR3 length, clone size, D gene, J gene, CDR3 DNA, CDR3 protein. D genes are given only for firm matches. A clone size is listed for some rows: how often the clone was seen (once, few, many), or a class if it is expanded.

>TRBV7-9|16|NA|NA|TRBJ2-1
TGTGCCAGCAGCGCCGGGGCTAGCGCCTCTACAGATGAGCAGTTCTTC
CASSAGASASTDEQFF
>TRBV10-3|14|NA|NA|TRBJ2-7
TGTGCCATCGGTGGGCAGGGAGGCCCCTACGAGCAGTACTTC
CAIGGQGGPYEQYF
>TRBV2|15|NA|TRBD1|TRBJ2-3
TGTGCCAGCAGCCCCTCCGGGACAGAACAAGATACGCAGTATTTT
CASSPSGTEQDTQYF
>TRBV6-1|13|NA|NA|TRBJ1-2
TGTGCCGGAAGTTCTGGGCGAGGGGATGGCTACACCTTC
CAGSSGRGDGYTF
>TRBV6-5|16|NA|NA|TRBJ2-2
TGTGCCAGCAGTTCACCCCCGGACCGTTACACCGGGGAGCTGTTTTTT
CASSSPPDRYTGELFF
>TRBV6-5|13|NA|NA|TRBJ1-2
TGTGCCAGCAGCTCCGACAGCCCATATGGCTACACCTTC
CASSSDSPYGYTF
>TRBV28|15|NA|NA|TRBJ1-3
TGTGCCAGCAGTTTAGGGGGTTCGTCCCGGAACACCATATATTTT
CASSLGGSSRNTIYF
>TRBV2|14|once|TRBD1|TRBJ1-2
TGTGCCAGCAGTGACGACAGGGTAGGCTATGGCTACACCTTC
CASSDDRVGYGYTF
>TRBV5-4|15|NA|TRBD1|TRBJ1-6
TGTGCCAGCAGCTCAGGGACAGGGTCCAATTCACCCCTCCACTTT
CASSSGTGSNSPLHF
>TRBV6-6|15|NA|NA|TRBJ1-6
TGTGCCAGCAGCCCTATAGGGCCCGAGAAATCACCCCTCCACTTT
CASSPIGPEKSPLHF
>TRBV6-5|14|NA|NA|TRBJ2-7
TGTGCCAGCAGTTACTCGAAACAGTCCTACGAGCAGTACTTC
CASSYSKQSYEQYF
>TRBV7-2|16|NA|TRBD1|TRBJ2-5
TGTGCCAGCAGCTTAGGGTTGGGACAGGGCGGCGAGACCCAGTACTTC
CASSLGLGQGGETQYF
>TRBV28|15|NA|NA|TRBJ1-4
TGTGCCAGCAGTTCCCACAGGGCGACTAATGAAAAACTGTTTTTT
CASSSHRATNEKLFF
>TRBV30|13|once|NA|TRBJ1-5
TGTGCCTGGAGTGGGAAGAGGGATCAGCCCCAGCATTTT
CAWSGKRDQPQHF
>TRBV7-8|14|NA|NA|TRBJ1-3
TGTGCCAGCAGCTTATCTGGGAATGGAAACACCATATATTTT
CASSLSGNGNTIYF
>TRBV5-1|13|NA|TRBD1|TRBJ1-4
TGCGCCAGCAGTAAGGGGGCTGGGGAAAAACTGTTTTTT
CASSKGAGEKLFF
>TRBV7-8|14|NA|NA|TRBJ1-4
TGTGCCAGCAGCCAACGGGACGCTATAGAAAAACTGTTTTTT
CASSQRDAIEKLFF
>TRBV6-1|13|once|TRBD1|TRBJ1-1
TGTGCCACGATACAGGGGGCGAGTACTGAAGCTTTCTTT
CATIQGASTEAFF
>TRBV6-6|14|NA|NA|TRBJ1-4
TGTGCCAGCACTATTGACAGGCCGGAGGAAAAACTGTTTTTT
CASTIDRPEEKLFF
>TRBV19|16|NA|TRBD1|TRBJ1-5
TGTGCCAGTAGTGGGACAGCCCGGGGTCCGAATCAGCCCCAGCATTTT
CASSGTARGPNQPQHF
>TRBV25-1|16|NA|TRBD1|TRBJ1-1
TGTGCCAGCAGTGCAATCGCTGGGACAGGGGACACTGAAGCTTTCTTT
CASSAIAGTGDTEAFF
>TRBV11-2|14|once|NA|TRBJ2-3
TGTGCCAGCAGCTTAGACGGGGCCACAGATACGCAGTATTTT
CASSLDGATDTQYF
>TRBV5-5|17|NA|TRBD1|TRBJ2-1
TGTGCCAGCCGACCCCCGGGACAGGGATTATCCTACAATGAGCAGTTCTTC
CASRPPGQGLSYNEQFF
>TRBV7-2|15|NA|NA|TRBJ1-6
TGTGCCAGCAGCTTAGGACGCCCCTGGAATTCACCCCTCCACTTT
CASSLGRPWNSPLHF
>TRBV5-1|14|NA|TRBD1|TRBJ2-1
TGCGCCAGCAGCTTACCGACAGGGGACAATGAGCAGTTCTTC
CASSLPTGDNEQFF
>TRBV5-6|15|NA|NA|TRBJ1-2
TGTGCCAGCAGCGGGGCTTCAAGCAGCCACTATGGCTACACCTTC
CASSGASSSHYGYTF
>TRBV5-4|18|NA|NA|TRBJ2-6
TGTGCCAGCAGCTTTCCGGACAGTCGAGCTGGTGGGGCCAACGTCCTGACTTTC
CASSFPDSRAGGANVLTF
>TRBV27|15|NA|TRBD1|TRBJ1-5
TGTGCCAGCAGTTCTTCCCAACAGGGGGGTCAGCCCCAGCATTTT
CASSSSQQGGQPQHF
>TRBV11-2|16|NA|TRBD1|TRBJ2-5
TGTGCCAGCAGCTTAAGAGGGGACAGGCGACAAGAGACCCAGTACTTC
CASSLRGDRRQETQYF
>TRBV6-1|15|NA|TRBD2|TRBJ2-5
TGTGCCAGCAGCACCATTTTGCGGGGGATCGAGACCCAGTACTTC
CASSTILRGIETQYF
>TRBV19|13|NA|NA|TRBJ1-1
TGTGCCAGTGGGGCGTCAGGGAACACTGAAGCTTTCTTT
CASGASGNTEAFF
>TRBV19|15|NA|NA|TRBJ1-2
TGTGCCAGGAGTATGTGGGACGGCGCTAACTATGGCTACACCTTC
CARSMWDGANYGYTF
>TRBV7-9|16|NA|TRBD2|TRBJ2-1
TGTGCCAGCAGACCAAAAGCGGGAGATGACTACAATGAGCAGTTCTTC
CASRPKAGDDYNEQFF
>TRBV6-1|16|NA|NA|TRBJ2-7
TGTGCCAGCAGTGACTTTGACAGGACCCTAGCCTACGAGCAGTACTTC
CASSDFDRTLAYEQYF
>TRBV9|14|NA|NA|TRBJ1-2
TGTGCCAGCAGCCTCGACCCCCTTGGGGATGGCTACACCTTC
CASSLDPLGDGYTF
>TRBV4-1|16|few|NA|TRBJ2-1
TGCGCCAGCAGCCAAGATCCGGAGGGACACAACAATGAGCAGTTCTTC
CASSQDPEGHNNEQFF
>TRBV4-1|18|NA|TRBD2|TRBJ2-3
TGCGCCAGCAGCCAACCACCCCGGACTAGACGGGACACAGATACGCAGTATTTT
CASSQPPRTRRDTDTQYF
>TRBV5-1|15|NA|NA|TRBJ1-1
TGCGCCAGCAGCTTGGAGGCAGGGTATTTCACTGAAGCTTTCTTT
CASSLEAGYFTEAFF
>TRBV28|11|once|NA|TRBJ1-1
TGTGCCAGCAGTTGGTCGGGAGCAGCTTTCTTT
CASSWSGAAFF
>TRBV5-6|13|NA|NA|TRBJ1-4
TGTGCCAGCAGTATGGCAGGGTCTGAAAAACTGTTTTTT
CASSMAGSEKLFF
>TRBV4-1|15|NA|NA|TRBJ1-6
TGCGCCAGCAGCCAAATCCCGGGGAAAAATTCACCCCTCCACTTT
CASSQIPGKNSPLHF